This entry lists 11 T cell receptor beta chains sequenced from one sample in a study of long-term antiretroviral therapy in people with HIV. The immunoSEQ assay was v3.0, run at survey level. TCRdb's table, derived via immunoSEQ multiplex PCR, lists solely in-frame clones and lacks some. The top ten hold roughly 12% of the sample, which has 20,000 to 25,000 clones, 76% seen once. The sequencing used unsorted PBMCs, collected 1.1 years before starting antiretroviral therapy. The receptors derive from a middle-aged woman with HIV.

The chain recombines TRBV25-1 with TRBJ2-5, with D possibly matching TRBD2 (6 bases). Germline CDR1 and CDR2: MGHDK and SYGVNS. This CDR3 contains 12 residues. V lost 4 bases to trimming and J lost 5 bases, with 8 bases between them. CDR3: CASSAGGETQYF. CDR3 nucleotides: TGTGCCAGCAGTGCCGGGGGTGAGACCCAGTACTTC.

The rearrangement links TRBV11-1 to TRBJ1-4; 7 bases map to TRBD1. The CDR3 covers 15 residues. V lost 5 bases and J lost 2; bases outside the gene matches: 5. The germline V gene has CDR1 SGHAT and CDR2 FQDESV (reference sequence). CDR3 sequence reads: CASSPRQGTNEKLFF. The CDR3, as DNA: TGTGCCAGCAGCCCTCGACAGGGCACTAATGAAAAACTGTTTTTT. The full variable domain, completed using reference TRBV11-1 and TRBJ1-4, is EAEVAQSPRYKITEKSQAVAFWCDPISGHATLYWYRQILGQGPELLVQFQDESVVDDSQLPKDRFSAERLKGVDSTLKIQPAELGDSAMYLCASSPRQGTNEKLFFGSGTQLSVL.

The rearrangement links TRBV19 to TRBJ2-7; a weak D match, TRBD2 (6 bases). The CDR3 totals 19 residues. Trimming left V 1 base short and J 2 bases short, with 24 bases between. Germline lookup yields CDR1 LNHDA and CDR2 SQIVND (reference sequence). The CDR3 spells CASSIVGREEIIGTYEQYF. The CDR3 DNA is TGTGCCAGTAGTATAGTGGGCAGGGAGGAGATTATCGGGACCTACGAGCAGTACTTC.

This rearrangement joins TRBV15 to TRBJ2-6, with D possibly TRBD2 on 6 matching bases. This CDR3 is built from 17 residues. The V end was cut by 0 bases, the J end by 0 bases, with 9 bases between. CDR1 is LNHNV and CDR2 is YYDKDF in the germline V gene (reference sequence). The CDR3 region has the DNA TGTGCCACCAGCAGAGATAGCGGCCCCTCTGGGGCCAACGTCCTGACTTTC. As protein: CATSRDSGPSGANVLTF.

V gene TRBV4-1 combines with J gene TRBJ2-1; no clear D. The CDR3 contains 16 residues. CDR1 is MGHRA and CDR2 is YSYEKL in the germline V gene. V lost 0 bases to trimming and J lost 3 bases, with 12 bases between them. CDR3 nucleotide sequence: TGCGCCAGCAGCCAAGACCACCCCGTAGGCTACAATGAGCAGTTCTTC. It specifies CASSQDHPVGYNEQFF.

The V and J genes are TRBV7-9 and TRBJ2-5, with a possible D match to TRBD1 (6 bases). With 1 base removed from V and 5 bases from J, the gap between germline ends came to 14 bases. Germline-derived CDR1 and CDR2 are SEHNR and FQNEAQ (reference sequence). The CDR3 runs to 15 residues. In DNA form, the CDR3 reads TGTGCCAGCAGCTTAGTGGGGGCGCCAGGGGAGACCCAGTACTTC. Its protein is CASSLVGAPGETQYF. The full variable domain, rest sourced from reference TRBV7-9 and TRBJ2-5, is DTGVSQNPRHKITKRGQNVTFRCDPISEHNRLYWYRQTLGQGPEFLTYFQNEAQLEKSRLLSDRFSAERPKGSFSTLEIQRTEQGDSAMYLCASSLVGAPGETQYFGPGTRLLVL.

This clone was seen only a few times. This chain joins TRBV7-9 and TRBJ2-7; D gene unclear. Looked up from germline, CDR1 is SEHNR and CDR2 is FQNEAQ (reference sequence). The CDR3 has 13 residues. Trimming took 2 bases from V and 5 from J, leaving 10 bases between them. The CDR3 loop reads CASSLLNSHEQYF. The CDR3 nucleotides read TGTGCCAGCAGCTTACTCAACAGCCACGAGCAGTACTTC.

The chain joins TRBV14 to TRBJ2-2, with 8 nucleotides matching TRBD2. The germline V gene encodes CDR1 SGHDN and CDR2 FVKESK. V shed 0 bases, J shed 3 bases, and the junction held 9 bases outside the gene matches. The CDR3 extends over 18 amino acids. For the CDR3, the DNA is TGTGCCAGCAGCCAAGATCTCGTTTGGCGGGGGGACACCGGGGAGCTGTTTTTT. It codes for CASSQDLVWRGDTGELFF.

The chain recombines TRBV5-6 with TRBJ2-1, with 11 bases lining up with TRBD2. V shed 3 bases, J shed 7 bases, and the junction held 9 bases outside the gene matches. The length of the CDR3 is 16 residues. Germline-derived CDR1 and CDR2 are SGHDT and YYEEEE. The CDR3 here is CASSCISGTSGNEQFF. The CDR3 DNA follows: TGTGCCAGCAGCTGCATATCCGGGACTAGCGGAAATGAGCAGTTCTTC.

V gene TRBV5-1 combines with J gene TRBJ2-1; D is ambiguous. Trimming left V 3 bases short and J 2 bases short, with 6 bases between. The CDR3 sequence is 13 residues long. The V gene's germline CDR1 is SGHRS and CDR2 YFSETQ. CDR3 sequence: CASSSVPYNEQFF. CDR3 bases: TGCGCCAGCAGCTCAGTGCCCTACAATGAGCAGTTCTTC.

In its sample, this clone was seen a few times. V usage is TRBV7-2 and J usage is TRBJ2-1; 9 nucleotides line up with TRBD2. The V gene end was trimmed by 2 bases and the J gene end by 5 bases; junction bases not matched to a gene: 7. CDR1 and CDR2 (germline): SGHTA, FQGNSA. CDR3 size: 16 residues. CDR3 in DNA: TGTGCCAGCAGCTTATTGTTGAGCGGGAGGAACAATGAGCAGTTCTTC. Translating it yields CASSLLLSGRNNEQFF.